This TCR beta chain was sequenced for a study of Ad26.COV2.S vaccination and SARS-CoV-2 variants. Overall study context: Donor got 5x10^10 or 1x10^11 viral particles of Ad26.COV2.S.

CDR1 SGHNT and CDR2 YYREEE come from the germline V gene (reference sequence). V trimming: 4 bases; J trimming: 3 bases; junction bases outside the gene matches: 6. The CDR3 is 14 residues long. Sequencing used immunoSEQ multiplex PCR; TCRdb keeps in-frame clones, though not all of them. The table has about 460,000 clones, roughly nine tenths seen once. Regarding treatment: over 15 received Ad26.COV2.S at low or high dose, single or two shots; about 5 received placebo; per-sample allocation not given. It was on day 63 after the first vaccine or placebo injection that samples were taken. This TCR derives from a person between 18 and 65 years old who received the Ad26.COV2.S COVID-19 vaccine or a placebo. The genes are TRBV5-4 and TRBJ2-5; 7 nucleotides match TRBD1. Source: peripheral blood, taken in a trial of Ad26.COV2.S vaccine versus placebo. This chain's CDR3 is CASSLKGTEETQYF. The DNA for the CDR3 is TGTGCCAGCAGCCTGAAGGGGACAGAAGAGACCCAGTACTTC.